This is a list of T cell receptor beta chains from one sample in a study of blood T cells in healthy people across ages. TCRdb re-analysed the 5' RACE reads in MiXCR, keeping a single row per CDR3 protein. The table records over 1,300,000 distinct CDR3 sequences, 59% of them present only once. The specimen sequenced was blood. Receptor source: a man in his late teens or twenties in good health. Both conserved end residues are part of each CDR3. The D gene is left open where the match is weak. Only some rows state a clone size, as once, few, many or a class for expanded clones.

v_gene	abundance	d_gene	j_gene	CDR3aa	CDR3nt
TRBV6-1	-	-	TRBJ2-3	CASSEEVGTQYF	TGTGCCAGCAGTGAAGAGGTTGGTACGCAGTATTTT
TRBV7-9	-	TRBD1	TRBJ2-7	CAGSPGTGGIYEQYF	TGTGCCGGCAGCCCAGGGACAGGGGGCATATACGAGCAGTACTTT
TRBV12-3/TRBV12-4	few	-	TRBJ2-5	CASSLGGLTQYF	TGTGCCAGCAGTTTAGGGGGATTGACCCAGTACTTC
TRBV20-1	few	-	TRBJ1-2	CSAPRDQNYGYTF	TGCAGTGCTCCTCGGGACCAAAACTATGGCTACACCTTC
TRBV5-1	-	TRBD2	TRBJ2-2	CASSLAGLAGSGELFF	TGCGCCAGCAGCTTGGCCGGACTAGCGGGGAGTGGGGAGCTGTTTTTT
TRBV5-1	-	-	TRBJ2-1	CASSLGLGPTPHNEQFF	TGCGCCAGCAGCTTGGGTCTGGGACCCACCCCTCACAATGAGCAGTTCTTC
TRBV7-9	few	TRBD2	TRBJ2-3	CAGGGLYTDTQYF	TGTGCCGGGGGGGGACTCTACACAGATACGCAGTATTTT
TRBV4-2	few	TRBD2	TRBJ2-1	CASSQVSGGHNEQFF	TGTGCCAGCAGCCAAGTTAGCGGGGGGCACAATGAGCAGTTCTTC
TRBV29-1	few	-	TRBJ2-5	CSVDGSFPETQYF	TGCAGCGTTGACGGGTCTTTCCCGGAGACCCAGTACTTC
TRBV11-2	-	TRBD2	TRBJ2-2	CASSARTSGGKNTGELFF	TGTGCCAGCAGCGCCCGGACTAGCGGGGGGAAGAACACCGGGGAGCTGTTTTTT
TRBV27	-	-	TRBJ2-7	CASRALWWGLIDEQYF	TGTGCCAGCAGGGCACTATGGTGGGGGCTAATTGACGAGCAGTACTTC
TRBV20-1	-	-	TRBJ1-2	CITPGPYYGYTF	TGCATCACACCGGGACCCTACTATGGCTACACCTTC
TRBV29-1	-	TRBD1	TRBJ2-1	CSVGTVSNEQFF	TGCAGCGTCGGGACAGTATCCAATGAGCAGTTCTTC
TRBV27	-	TRBD1	TRBJ1-2	CASSLLAGTGTPNYGYTF	TGTGCCAGCAGTTTACTGGCCGGGACAGGGACCCCTAACTATGGCTACACCTTC
TRBV6-5	few	-	TRBJ2-6	CASSPVRLANVLTF	TGTGCCAGCAGTCCTGTCAGGCTCGCCAACGTCCTGACTTTC
TRBV6-5	-	-	TRBJ1-2	CASSHRVSNYGYTF	TGTGCCAGCAGCCACAGGGTTTCCAACTATGGCTACACCTTC
TRBV6-2/TRBV6-3	-	-	TRBJ1-5	CAIGGQENQPQHF	TGTGCCATCGGGGGGCAGGAGAATCAGCCCCAGCATTTT
TRBV6-1	-	-	TRBJ2-7	CASTSVRRSSYEQYF	TGTGCCAGCACCTCAGTACGTAGAAGCTCCTACGAGCAGTACTTC
TRBV10-3	-	-	TRBJ2-5	CATEEGFGETQYF	TGTGCCACCGAGGAGGGGTTCGGAGAGACCCAGTACTTC
TRBV5-1	-	-	TRBJ2-3	CASSPDAWDTQYF	TGCGCCAGCAGCCCGGACGCTTGGGATACGCAGTATTTT
TRBV7-8	few	-	TRBJ2-2	CASSLIVVIGSNTGELFF	TGTGCCAGCAGCTTAATTGTAGTGATCGGCTCGAACACCGGGGAGCTGTTTTTT
TRBV12-3/TRBV12-4	many	-	TRBJ2-3	CASSLELTDTQYF	TGTGCCAGCAGTTTAGAGCTCACAGATACGCAGTATTTT
TRBV4-1	-	TRBD2	TRBJ2-4	CASSPGLAGAYETRYF	TGCGCCAGCAGCCCGGGACTAGCGGGGGCCTATGAGACCCGGTACTTC
TRBV12-3/TRBV12-4	-	-	TRBJ1-5	CASSLAYGGLSQPQHF	TGTGCCAGCAGTTTAGCGTACGGGGGGCTCTCCCAGCCCCAGCATTTT
TRBV7-9	-	-	TRBJ2-7	CASSLASGNYEQYF	TGTGCCAGCAGCTTAGCGTCTGGAAACTACGAGCAGTACTTC
TRBV12-3/TRBV12-4	few	TRBD1	TRBJ1-2	CASSLQGAYGYTF	TGTGCCAGCAGCCTACAGGGGGCTTATGGCTACACCTTC
TRBV29-1	-	-	TRBJ2-5	CSVGSARQETQYF	TGCAGCGTTGGGTCAGCGAGACAAGAGACCCAGTACTTC
TRBV4-1	-	-	TRBJ2-7	CASSQATKPPEQYF	TGCGCCAGCAGCCAAGCTACCAAACCCCCCGAGCAGTACTTC
TRBV28	-	TRBD1	TRBJ2-1	CASSLRTGGLPGNEQFF	TGTGCCAGCAGTTTAAGGACAGGGGGCTTGCCCGGTAATGAGCAGTTCTTC
TRBV27	few	TRBD2	TRBJ2-5	CASSWIGTGGPETQYF	TGTGCCAGCAGTTGGATCGGTACGGGAGGCCCAGAGACCCAGTACTTC
TRBV12-3/TRBV12-4	-	TRBD2	TRBJ2-1	CASSLSGVSGGHNEQFF	TGTGCCAGCAGTTTGTCGGGCGTAAGCGGGGGCCACAATGAGCAGTTCTTC